What follows is one TCR beta chain and its context. This entry belongs to a study of blood T cell repertoires in COVID-19. Looking at the study overall: The study drew acute and convalescent COVID-19 samples from the United States, Italy and Spain.

The method was immunoSEQ multiplex PCR; TCRdb's version includes in-frame clones alone and lacks a portion of them. Of under 300,000 clones in the sample, 65% to 80% were seen once. Material for sequencing was peripheral blood. The source of this sequence is a woman aged 40 to 50 with active or convalescent COVID-19.

CDR3: CAWSVGTDQAFF. The DNA for the CDR3 is TGTGCCTGGAGTGTAGGAACAGACCAAGCTTTCTTT. The chain has TRBV30 and TRBJ1-1; D unresolved. Germline CDR1 is GTSNPN and CDR2 is SVGIG (reference sequence). The V end lost 0 bases, the J end lost 9 bases, and 11 bases lay between the germline ends. This CDR3 comprises 12 residues.